There are a few counts of the clone carrying this T cell receptor (beta chain). This sample was included in a study of blood T cells in healthy people across ages. CDR1 is DFQATT and CDR2 is SNEGSKA in the germline V gene (reference sequence). The length of the CDR3 is 15 residues. A second PCR of about 6 to 11 cycles used a sample-barcoded 5' primer and a J-beta primer mix. TCRdb fed the 5' RACE reads into MiXCR, producing one record per CDR3 protein. The table records about 1,600,000 distinct CDR3 sequences, 35% to 45% of them present only once. This sequence originates from a woman younger than 30 in good health. Material: blood. The chain uses TRBV20-1 and TRBJ2-4, with 12 nucleotides matching TRBD2. The J call could be wrong; TRBJ2-7 is a better fit for the DNA end. CDR3 sequence (DNA): TGCAGTGCTTTCTCACTAGCGGGGGGCGAGTACGAGCAGTACTTC. Encoded protein: CSAFSLAGGEYEQYF.